The entry below gives a single TCR beta chain sequence along with its context. What it binds is not known. Using immunoSEQ multiplex PCR, the repertoire was profiled, and TCRdb retains in-frame clones only, with some absent. Counted here are some 130,000 clones, under 95% occurring once; the ten biggest clones make up around 0.98%. This record belongs to a study of T cell responses to AZD1222 COVID-19 vaccine. Whole-study results and caveats: White British ancestry dominated among donors, who included more females, and clonal diversity was possibly underestimated.

The V gene's germline CDR1 is SGHNT and CDR2 YENEEA. The V segment lost 1 base and the J segment 8 bases; nucleotides outside the gene matches: 8. The CDR3 is made up of 16 amino acids. The genes are TRBV11-3 and TRBJ2-1; 10 nucleotides match TRBD1. This specimen was peripheral blood, taken 28 days after the second AZD1222 dose. The sequence was obtained from an adult who received the AZD1222 COVID-19 vaccine. The CDR3 nucleotides are TGTGCCAGCAGCTTAGGGGAGCGGGACAGGGGCTATGAGCAGTTCTTC. It specifies CASSLGERDRGYEQFF.